This TCR beta chain originates from a study of cytomegalovirus exposure and HLA in healthy donors. In the study overall: There were tens of millions of unique TCRs (from HLA-typed donors) in an early data release. Notes on the study in general: About 87% or about 30% of the time was how often most TCR beta V segments were productive, according to an earlier analysis.

The PCR was carried out with 60 Vbeta primers and 13 Jbeta primers. Generated by immunoSEQ multiplex PCR, the TCRdb table keeps only in-frame clones and is missing some. The sample has more than 250,000 clones, 70% to 90% seen once; the top ten hold about 2.5%. A word on this clone: Its antigen remains unidentified.

The source is a woman under 30 in good health and CMV-seronegative. The sequenced material came from PBMCs.

The CDR3 loop reads CASSQDQGRPYGYTF. Written as DNA, the CDR3 is TGCGCCAGCAGCCAAGATCAGGGGCGGCCCTATGGCTACACCTTC. The chain couples TRBV4-1 to TRBJ1-2; the D gene is possibly TRBD1 (6 bases). The CDR3 sequence is 15 residues long. V was trimmed by 0 bases and J by 4 bases, leaving 12 bases between them. Germline V gene data show CDR1 as MGHRA and CDR2 as YSYEKL.